These 19 T cell receptor beta chains were sequenced from one sample in a study of CD8 T cells in Susac syndrome. With random hexamers, reverse transcription was performed on about 0.5 to 1 ug of RNA. TCRdb redid the calling of the immunoSEQ multiplex PCR reads with MiXCR, one entry per CDR3 protein. The sample contains tens of thousands of distinct CDR3 sequences, approximately 96% of which appear only once. Sequenced sample: CD8+ T cells from PBMCs. The receptors were sampled from a human donor with Susac syndrome.

The chain is built from TRBV29-1 and TRBJ1-2; 9 nucleotides match TRBD1. This CDR3 spans 14 amino acids. The junction had 10 bases not matched to a gene; V was cut back by 5 bases and J by 6 bases. Germline V gene data show CDR1 as SQVTM and CDR2 as ANQGSEA. The CDR3 DNA sequence: TGCAGCGTTTTTACAGGGGGCGCCTACAATGGCTACACCTTC. Residues: CSVFTGGAYNGYTF.

The DNA for the CDR3 is TGTGCCAGCAGTTACTCTAGCGGGGGGTTCTACAATGAGCAGTTCTTC. Protein: CASSYSSGGFYNEQFF. The chain employs TRBV6-5 and TRBJ2-1, with 10 bases lining up with TRBD2. Trimming cost V 0 bases and J 3 bases; bases outside gene matches: 2. CDR1 is MNHEY, CDR2 SVGAGI, per germline. The CDR3 runs 16 residues.

The chain uses TRBV7-9 and TRBJ2-5; 8 bases agree with TRBD2. Per the germline V gene, CDR1 is SEHNR and CDR2 is FQNEAQ (reference sequence). The CDR3 sequence is 16 residues long. Losses at the gene ends were 4 bases for V and 4 bases for J; bases not matched to a gene: 11. The CDR3 DNA is TGTGCCAGCAGCTCGACTAGGACCAGCGGGGGAGAGACCCAGTACTTC. This codes for CASSSTRTSGGETQYF. Based on the CDR3 plus reference TRBV7-9 and TRBJ2-5, the full variable domain is DTGVSQNPRHKITKRGQNVTFRCDPISEHNRLYWYRQTLGQGPEFLTYFQNEAQLEKSRLLSDRFSAERPKGSFSTLEIQRTEQGDSAMYLCASSSTRTSGGETQYFGPGTRLLVL.

This chain connects TRBV19 to TRBJ1-1; a weak D match, TRBD1 (5 bases). CDR1 LNHDA and CDR2 SQIVND come from the germline V gene (reference sequence). The V end lost 6 bases, the J end lost 2 bases, and 10 bases lay between the germline ends. The CDR3 runs to 13 residues. Written as DNA, the CDR3 is TGTGCCAGTAGGAGGGGTCCCAACACTGAAGCTTTCTTT. This gives the protein CASRRGPNTEAFF.

This CDR3 is CASGPGTSYGYTF. The CDR3 DNA sequence: TGTGCTAGTGGTCCGGGGACATCCTATGGCTACACCTTC. The chain has TRBV12-5 and TRBJ1-2; D is perhaps TRBD1 (6 bases). Germline CDR1 LGHNT, CDR2 FRNRAP. The CDR3 has 13 amino acids. Between the trimmed V and J ends, which lost 5 bases and 4 bases, there was a span of 11 bases.

The J gene is TRBJ2-6, the V gene TRBV3-1, with D hard to call. Germline CDR1 is LGHDT and CDR2 is YNNKEL (reference sequence). Trimming stripped 1 base from V and 3 bases from J, with 7 bases between. The CDR3 covers 15 residues. The CDR3 sequence is CASSQAQLGANVLTF. CDR3 nucleotide sequence: TGTGCCAGCAGCCAAGCCCAGCTTGGGGCCAACGTCCTGACTTTC.

The chain links TRBV4-1 to TRBJ2-7; 8 nucleotides line up with TRBD2. The CDR3 sequence is 15 residues long. Germline V CDR1 and CDR2: MGHRA, YSYEKL. J lost 5 bases, V lost 4 bases, and 10 bases had no gene match. The CDR3 loop reads CASSPTGGGYHEQYV. The DNA for the CDR3 is TGCGCCAGCAGCCCGACCGGGGGGGGCTACCACGAGCAGTACGTC.

The rearrangement uses TRBV5-1 and TRBJ1-6; D unclear. CDR3 size: 13 residues. CDR1 and CDR2 (germline): SGHRS, YFSETQ. V was trimmed by 0 bases and J by 13 bases, leaving 11 bases between them. CDR3 residues: CASSLDDHFPLHF. The CDR3 region has the DNA TGCGCCAGCAGCTTGGACGACCACTTCCCCCTCCACTTT.

The chain employs TRBV5-6 and TRBJ2-1; 8 bases line up with TRBD1. This CDR3 has 15 residues. The germline CDR1 and CDR2 sequences are SGHDT and YYEEEE. After removal of 2 bases from V and 3 bases from J, the junction contained 4 bases not matched to a gene. In DNA form, the CDR3 reads TGTGCCAGCAGCTTAAGACAGGGGATCTACAATGAGCAGTTCTTC. It encodes CASSLRQGIYNEQFF.

The chain links TRBV7-9 to TRBJ1-5; the match to TRBD1 covers 8 bases. CDR1 is SEHNR and CDR2 is FQNEAQ in the germline V gene (reference sequence). The CDR3 runs to 14 residues. Trimming removed 5 bases from V and 3 bases from J; junction bases left unmatched: 3. The CDR3 DNA is TGTGCCAGCAGCCGACAGGGGCACAATCAGCCCCAGCATTTT. It encodes CASSRQGHNQPQHF.

V usage is TRBV2 and J usage is TRBJ1-1, with D perhaps matching TRBD1 (6 bases). Trimming removed 11 bases from V and 3 bases from J, with 19 bases in between. The CDR3 extends over 14 amino acids. Germline CDR1 SNHLY, CDR2 FYNNEI. The CDR3 spells CASSGADLDTEAFF. In DNA form, the CDR3 reads TGTGCCTCCTCGGGGGCGGATCTGGACACTGAAGCTTTCTTT.

The chain joins TRBV14 to TRBJ2-4; D remains ambiguous. Germline V gene lookup returns CDR1 SGHDN and CDR2 FVKESK. The CDR3 extends over 16 amino acids. V was clipped by 5 bases and J by 1 base, with 15 bases between them. CDR3 nucleotides: TGTGCCAGCAGCTCGACCTCGTGGGCGGCCAAAAACATTCAGTACTTC. This encodes CASSSTSWAAKNIQYF.

The sample holds one count of this clonotype. The chain couples TRBV9 to TRBJ2-7, with TRBD1 matching 8 bases. The V gene end was trimmed by 4 bases and the J gene end by 7 bases; junction bases not matched to a gene: 10. CDR3 size: 14 residues. The germline V gene has CDR1 SGDLS and CDR2 YYNGEE. DNA for the CDR3: TGTGCCAGCAGCCAAGATCAGGGGGCTGGGGAGCAGTACTTC. Encoded protein: CASSQDQGAGEQYF. Full variable domain (missing parts from reference TRBV9 and TRBJ2-7): DSGVTQTPKHLITATGQRVTLRCSPRSGDLSVYWYQQSLDQGLQFLIQYYNGEERAKGNILERFSAQQFPDLHSELNLSSLELGDSALYFCASSQDQGAGEQYFGPGTRLTVT.

J is TRBJ2-2 and V is TRBV27; D is undetermined. The CDR3 is made up of 13 amino acids. The V gene lost 3 bases and the J gene lost 2 bases, with 4 bases spanning the gap. Germline V lookup: CDR1 MNHEY, CDR2 SMNVEV (reference sequence). Written as DNA, the CDR3 is TGTGCCAGCAGTTTTCATAACACCGGGGAGCTGTTTTTT. Its translation: CASSFHNTGELFF.

This chain joins TRBV28 and TRBJ1-2, with unresolved D. Trimming took 5 bases from V and 4 from J, leaving 8 bases between them. This CDR3 comprises 12 residues. Germline CDR1 reads MDHEN; CDR2 reads SYDVKM. Here the CDR3 DNA reads TGTGCCAGCAGTGTCGTACCCTATGGCTACACCTTC. Encoded protein: CASSVVPYGYTF.

The gene calls are TRBV27 and TRBJ2-7; a weak D match, TRBD2 (6 bases). Germline lookup yields CDR1 MNHEY and CDR2 SMNVEV (reference sequence). Trimming left V 7 bases short and J 2 bases short, with 18 bases between. The CDR3 sequence is 15 residues long. The CDR3 loop is CASTRTTAIPYEQYF. The CDR3 bases are TGTGCCAGCACCCGGACTACCGCAATTCCCTACGAGCAGTACTTC.

The chain couples TRBV6-4 to TRBJ2-3, with D possibly matching TRBD2 (5 bases). The CDR3 length is 13 residues. Germline assignment: CDR1 MRHNA and CDR2 SNTAGT. V was shortened by 8 bases and J by 2 bases, with 11 bases between the two germline ends. CDR3 region: CASLSGYTDTQYF. The CDR3 DNA follows: TGTGCCAGCTTAAGCGGATACACAGATACGCAGTATTTT.

This rearrangement joins TRBV5-1 to TRBJ2-1; 9 bases align to TRBD2. Germline assignment: CDR1 SGHRS and CDR2 YFSETQ. This CDR3 region has 15 residues. With 0 bases clipped from V and 4 bases from J, the junction kept 2 bases outside the gene matches. The CDR3 DNA reads TGCGCCAGCAGCTTGGTGCGGGGGGGTTACAATGAGCAGTTCTTC. Residues: CASSLVRGGYNEQFF. Based on the CDR3 plus reference TRBV5-1 and TRBJ2-1, the full variable domain is KAGVTQTPRYLIKTRGQQVTLSCSPISGHRSVSWYQQTPGQGLQFLFEYFSETQRNKGNFPGRFSGRQFSNSRSEMNVSTLELGDSALYLCASSLVRGGYNEQFFGPGTRLTVL.

The chain joins TRBV27 to TRBJ2-7; D uncertain. The germline V and J ends were trimmed by 4 bases and 7 bases, with 11 bases remaining between them. CDR3 length: 12 residues. Germline lookup yields CDR1 MNHEY and CDR2 SMNVEV (reference sequence). The CDR3 here is CASSYPGLEQYF. DNA for the CDR3: TGTGCCAGCAGTTATCCGGGTTTGGAGCAGTACTTC.